This T cell receptor (beta chain) was sequenced for a study of T cells after yellow fever vaccination. This CDR3 has 13 residues. CDR1 and CDR2 (germline): MDHEN, SYDVKM. V shed 3 bases and J shed 0 bases, with 2 bases lying between them. This clonotype was observed many times. The antigen is undetermined. Regarding the study as a whole: Contaminating bulk clonotypes could be abundant in FACS-sorted repertoires. Boosting was followed by the reappearance of most primary-vaccination clones (about 97% CD4, 85% to 90% CD8).

A process of 5'RACE template switching, which added a universal primer site and UMIs, was used to make TCR cDNA. TCRdb ran MiXCR on the 5' RACE reads and lists one entry per CDR3 protein. The data show more than 300,000 distinct CDR3 sequences, roughly 10% seen once. The chain couples TRBV28 to TRBJ2-2; D not certain. This sequence was found in a man younger than 35 who received the YFV17D yellow fever vaccine. Specimen: CD4+ T cells sorted from PBMCs, collected 45 days after the yellow fever booster vaccination. The DNA for the CDR3 is TGTGCCAGCAGTTTCTCGAACACCGGGGAGCTGTTTTTT. Protein sequence: CASSFSNTGELFF.